The sequence of this T cell receptor beta chain was determined in a study of CD8 T cells in ankylosing spondylitis. V was cut by 6 bases and J by 6 bases, with 11 bases left in between. The CDR3 extends over 13 amino acids. Scientists made TCR beta libraries using quantitative 5'-RACE with molecular barcodes. TCRdb reanalysed the 5' RACE reads using MiXCR and keeps one entry per CDR3 protein. The repertoire includes some 140,000 distinct CDR3 sequences, 6% to 8.5% of them detected once, and under 15% sits in the top ten. This clonotype was recorded at least ten times. J is TRBJ1-4 and V is TRBV12-3 or TRBV12-4, with D perhaps matching TRBD1 (5 bases). The sample was blood, either unsorted or a sorted T cell fraction (not recorded which). This TCR came from a female donor with ankylosing spondylitis or in good health (not recorded which). The CDR3 DNA reads as TGTGCCAGCAGCCGGGGGGGTGATGAAAAACTGTTTTTT. It specifies CASSRGGDEKLFF.